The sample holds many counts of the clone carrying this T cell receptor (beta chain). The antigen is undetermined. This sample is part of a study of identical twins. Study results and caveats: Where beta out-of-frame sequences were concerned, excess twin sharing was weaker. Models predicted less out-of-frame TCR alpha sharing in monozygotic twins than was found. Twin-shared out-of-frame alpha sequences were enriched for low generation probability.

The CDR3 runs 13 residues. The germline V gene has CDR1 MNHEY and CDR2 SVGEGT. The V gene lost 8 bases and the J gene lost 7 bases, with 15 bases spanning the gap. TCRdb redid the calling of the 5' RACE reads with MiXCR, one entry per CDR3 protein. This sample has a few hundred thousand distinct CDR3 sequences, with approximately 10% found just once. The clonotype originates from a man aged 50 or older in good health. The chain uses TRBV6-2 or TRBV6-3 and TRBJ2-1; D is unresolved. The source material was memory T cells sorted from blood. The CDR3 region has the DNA TGTGCCAGCGATCAATCCCCGGCTAATGAGCAGTTCTTC. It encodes CASDQSPANEQFF.